This TCR beta chain was retrieved from a study of shared clonotypes between healthy human individuals. This table comes from immunoSEQ multiplex PCR, and its TCRdb copy is limited to in-frame clones, with some not included. The repertoire holds about 2.2 million clones, roughly 95% seen once, with 1.5% to 2% in the top ten. As defined, naive CD8 cells were CD45RO-negative and positively selected for CCR7, with terminally differentiated effector memory CD45RA+ cells excluded. Points on this clone: Antigen: not known.

Study observations and caveats: The four-donor shared clonotypes exceeded non-shared clonotypes in generation probability, with non-shared ones scoring lower.

Per the germline V gene, CDR1 is MNHEY and CDR2 is SMNVEV (reference sequence). The V end lost 4 bases, the J end lost 4 bases, and 16 bases lay between the germline ends. The CDR3 covers 15 residues. The sequenced sample was naive CD8+ T cells from PBMCs. This clonotype was obtained from a man younger than 30 in good health. Some clones in this sample may be carry-over from other donors' samples. The V and J genes are TRBV27 and TRBJ1-1; weak D call: TRBD1 (6 bases). CDR3 region: CASSSRGQYGTEAFF. The CDR3 bases are TGTGCCAGCAGTTCTCGTGGACAGTATGGCACTGAAGCTTTCTTT.